These T cell receptor beta chains were read from a single sample in a study of blood T cell repertoires in COVID-19. Clones were sequenced by immunoSEQ multiplex PCR, and TCRdb holds only the in-frame ones, with some missing. This sample has over 200,000 clones; approximately 88% occur once, and the top ten carry roughly 3.7%. Sequenced input: PBMCs or T cells enriched from blood (not recorded which). These TCRs come from a woman between 25 and 40 years old who had been exposed to COVID-19. CDR3s include the opening cysteine and the closing phenylalanine or tryptophan. D genes are given only for firm matches. Some rows mark clone size as missing; the rest say once, few, many or name a class of expanded clone.

v_gene	d_gene	abundance	j_gene	CDR3nt	CDR3aa
TRBV5-5	TRBD1	-	TRBJ2-1	TGTGCCAGCAGCCGGTGGTGGGGACAGGGAGTGGATGAGCAGTTCTTC	CASSRWWGQGVDEQFF
TRBV4-1	-	-	TRBJ1-1	TGCGCCAGCAGCCAAGACAGGGCGAACACTGAAGCTTTCTTT	CASSQDRANTEAFF
TRBV12-5	TRBD1	-	TRBJ1-3	TGTGCTAGTGGTACAGGTGGCAGGGGGCCTGGAAACACCATATATTTT	CASGTGGRGPGNTIYF
TRBV12-3/TRBV12-4	-	-	TRBJ1-5	TGTGCCAGCAGTTTCGGTGTTCAGCCCCAGCATTTT	CASSFGVQPQHF
TRBV5-1	TRBD2	-	TRBJ2-3	TGCGCCAGCAGCTCCCCTAAGCGGGAGGGCAGTAGGACAGATACGCAGTATTTT	CASSSPKREGSRTDTQYF
TRBV5-1	-	-	TRBJ2-1	TGCGCCAGCAGCCTACTCACAGGGATCCCCTACAATGAGCAGTTCTTC	CASSLLTGIPYNEQFF
TRBV6-5	TRBD1	-	TRBJ1-1	TGTGCCGGATCAGGGGGTGTTATGAACACTGAAGCTTTCTTT	CAGSGGVMNTEAFF
TRBV18	TRBD2	-	TRBJ2-7	TGTGCCAGCTCACCATCTAGCGGGAGCCCCTACGAGCAGTACTTC	CASSPSSGSPYEQYF
TRBV2	TRBD1	once	TRBJ1-3	TGTGCCAGCGGGGACAGGGAAAGGAGGGGAAACACCATATATTTT	CASGDRERRGNTIYF
TRBV5-4	TRBD1	-	TRBJ2-7	TGTGCCAGCAGCTTGAACGACAGGGGGGGAGCGGACGAGCAGTACTTC	CASSLNDRGGADEQYF
TRBV5-1	-	-	TRBJ2-7	TGCGCCAGCAGTCGGTTTGAGACCTACGAGCAGTACTTC	CASSRFETYEQYF
TRBV3-1/TRBV3-2	-	-	TRBJ2-2	TGTGCCAGCAGCCAGGTGATCGGCGGGATTCGCACCGGGGAGCTGTTTTTT	CASSQVIGGIRTGELFF
TRBV10-3	-	-	TRBJ2-2	TGTGCCAGCGGGACAGCCACCGGGGAGCTGTTTTTT	CASGTATGELFF
TRBV11-1	-	few	TRBJ2-1	TGTGCCAGCAGCCAGGGGAATGAGCAGTTCTTC	CASSQGNEQFF
TRBV6-1	TRBD2	-	TRBJ2-7	TGTGCCAGCAGTGAAAATGGACTAGCGGGAGGGGCCCACTACGAGCAGTACTTC	CASSENGLAGGAHYEQYF
TRBV3-1/TRBV3-2	TRBD2	once	TRBJ2-2	TGTGCCAGCAGCCTTTTAGCGGGAGGAGGAACCGGGGAGCTGTTTTTT	CASSLLAGGGTGELFF
TRBV10-2	TRBD2	-	TRBJ2-1	TGCGCCAGCAGTGCGCCTCTGGGACTAGCGCCCTACAATGAGCAGTTCTTC	CASSAPLGLAPYNEQFF
TRBV27	TRBD2	few	TRBJ2-7	TGTGCCAGCAGTCTCGCGGGAGGTGGTTACGAGCAGTACTTC	CASSLAGGGYEQYF
TRBV2	-	-	TRBJ2-7	TGTGCCAGCAGTGAGGGAGACTACGAGCAGTACTTC	CASSEGDYEQYF
TRBV6-5	TRBD1	-	TRBJ1-4	TGTGCCAGCAGTCAGACCAGGGGGCCTGAAAAACTGTTTTTT	CASSQTRGPEKLFF
TRBV27	TRBD2	once	TRBJ2-2	TGTGCCAGCAGTTTTAGGGCTAGCGGGGGGGGTTTCACCGGGGAGCTGTTTTTT	CASSFRASGGGFTGELFF
TRBV18	-	-	TRBJ2-6	TGTGCCAGCTCACCTTCAGGGGACGGGGCCAACGTCCTGACTTTC	CASSPSGDGANVLTF
TRBV19	TRBD1	-	TRBJ2-7	TGTGCCAGTAGCCTGCTGACAGGGCCCTCCTACGAGCAGTACTTC	CASSLLTGPSYEQYF
TRBV5-1	TRBD1	-	TRBJ1-2	TGCGCCAGCAGCTTGGGGACCACAGGGGAATCGGGCTACACCTTC	CASSLGTTGESGYTF
TRBV6-5	TRBD1	-	TRBJ1-2	TGTGCCAGCAGTTACTCCCCCCTGGACAGGATGGATGGCTACACCTTC	CASSYSPLDRMDGYTF
TRBV28	TRBD1	-	TRBJ2-2	TGTGCCAGCAGTTTAGGACAGGGTTACACCGGGGAGCTGTTTTTT	CASSLGQGYTGELFF
TRBV5-1	TRBD2	few	TRBJ2-1	TGCGCCAGCAGCTCCATAGCGGGAAGTAGGAATGAGCAGTTCTTC	CASSSIAGSRNEQFF
TRBV28	TRBD1	-	TRBJ1-3	TGTGCCAGCAGTCAAGGGGGCGATAAATTAAACACCATATATTTT	CASSQGGDKLNTIYF
TRBV7-3	-	-	TRBJ1-2	TGTGCCAGCAGCTTAAAAAACGGTTATGGCTACACCTTC	CASSLKNGYGYTF
TRBV7-9	-	-	TRBJ1-3	TGTGCCAGCAGCTTATTGTTGGGGGACTCGGCTGGAAACACCATATATTTT	CASSLLLGDSAGNTIYF
TRBV19	TRBD1	few	TRBJ2-7	TGTGCCAGTAGTGAGGGACAGACCTACGAGCAGTACTTC	CASSEGQTYEQYF
TRBV28	-	-	TRBJ1-2	TGTGCCAGCAGTTTAATGGCACCGGGGGGCTACACCTTC	CASSLMAPGGYTF
TRBV7-9	TRBD2	-	TRBJ2-1	TGTGCCAGCAGCTTACTTGGTAGCGGGAGGGCAAATGAGCAGTTCTTC	CASSLLGSGRANEQFF
TRBV6-6	TRBD2	once	TRBJ2-5	TGTGCCAGCAGTCCGAGCTCCCTCATAGCGGGAGAGAAGACCCAGTACTTC	CASSPSSLIAGEKTQYF
TRBV7-8	-	-	TRBJ2-1	TGTGCCAGCACCATCAGGGGAGCCCGCAATGAGCAGTTCTTC	CASTIRGARNEQFF
TRBV10-1	-	-	TRBJ2-1	TGCGCCAGCAGTGATACCCGCAGGAGGAATGAGCAGTTCTTC	CASSDTRRRNEQFF
TRBV27	TRBD2	-	TRBJ2-1	TGTGCCAGCAGTTTATTGGCGGGAGAAGACGAGCAGTTCTTC	CASSLLAGEDEQFF
TRBV2	-	-	TRBJ1-6	TGTGCCAGCAGTGAAACGACTACTGCACCCCTCCACTTT	CASSETTTAPLHF
TRBV10-1	-	-	TRBJ2-7	TGCGCCAGCAGCCCCGACAGAATCTCCTACGAGCAGTACTTC	CASSPDRISYEQYF
TRBV13	-	-	TRBJ1-3	TGTGCCAGCAGCTTAGGACAAGCTGGAAACACCATATATTTT	CASSLGQAGNTIYF
TRBV7-9	TRBD1	-	TRBJ1-3	TGTGCCAGCAGCTCCCCGGGACAGGGGGCGAACACCATATATTTT	CASSSPGQGANTIYF
TRBV5-1	TRBD2	-	TRBJ2-4	TGCGCCAGCAGCTTGGGCACTAGCGGGAGCCATCCCAAAAACATTCAGTACTTC	CASSLGTSGSHPKNIQYF
TRBV6-4	TRBD2	once	TRBJ2-5	TGTGCCAGCAGTGACCTACGCAAGGGACTAGCGGACGGGGAAGAGACCCAGTACTTC	CASSDLRKGLADGEETQYF
TRBV28	-	-	TRBJ2-2	TGTGCCAGCAGTGCACACAAACAGGAGACCGGGGAGCTGTTTTTT	CASSAHKQETGELFF
TRBV18	-	-	TRBJ2-7	TGTGCCAGCTCGAATCAGGGACTTGGGAGTGAGCAGTACTTC	CASSNQGLGSEQYF
TRBV5-6	-	once	TRBJ2-7	TGTGCCAGCAGCCACGGACAGGAGCAGTACTTC	CASSHGQEQYF
TRBV11-2	-	once	TRBJ1-1	TGTGCCAGCAGCTTAGTGAGGGCGAACACTGAAGCTTTCTTT	CASSLVRANTEAFF
TRBV7-6	TRBD2	-	TRBJ2-1	TGTGCCAGCAGCGTTGGGACTAGCGGGAGAGAGAATGAGCAGTTCTTC	CASSVGTSGRENEQFF
TRBV19	-	-	TRBJ2-7	TGTGCCAGTAAGGCAGGGACCTACGAGCAGTACTTC	CASKAGTYEQYF
TRBV19	TRBD1	-	TRBJ1-2	TGTGCCAGCTCTCGGACAGGGACTAACTATGGCTACACCTTC	CASSRTGTNYGYTF